This T cell receptor (beta chain) was captured by sequencing in a study of blood T cell repertoires in COVID-19. As for the study in general: COVID-19 samples, acute and convalescent, were from the United States, Italy and Spain. T cells, B-cell-depleted T cells, or PBMCs supplied cDNA or gDNA.

Per the original methods: Researchers report that nucleated cell counts were estimated from reference gene primer amplification. Repertoires were generated with immunoSEQ multiplex PCR, while TCRdb's copy carries only in-frame clones and drops some. That table is the source of V, J and clone size, and D and trimming were worked out from the DNA. The sample consists of roughly 68,000 clones, 85% of them appearing once. Trimming pared 5 bases from V and 2 bases from J, leaving 11 bases between. Germline-derived CDR1 and CDR2 are SGHTA and FQGNSA. This CDR3 spans 14 amino acids. A few counts support this clone.

The genes are TRBV7-2 and TRBJ2-3, with a tentative D call TRBD2 (6 bases). The source of this sequence is a middle-aged man with acute or convalescent COVID-19. The sequenced sample was peripheral blood. The CDR3 coding sequence is TGTGCCAGCAGCCCGGGACTCCACACAGATACGCAGTATTTT. As protein: CASSPGLHTDTQYF.